The T cell receptor beta chain described here comes from a study of patients and donors after allogeneic stem cell transplantation. Germline V CDR1 and CDR2: ENHRY, SYGVKD. V was cut by 4 bases and J by 6 bases, with 8 bases left in between. The CDR3 contains 12 residues. The table lists this clonotype with many counts. MiXCR, applied by TCRdb to the RT-PCR reads, yields one record per CDR3 protein. The sample includes approximately 90,000 distinct CDR3 sequences, approximately 5.2% seen only once; the top ten take around 3%. This chain links TRBV10-3 with TRBJ2-3; tentatively, D is TRBD2 (5 bases). The material sequenced was blood, either unsorted or a sorted T cell fraction (not recorded which). This sequence was found in a human donor who was either an allogeneic HSCT recipient or a stem cell or donor lymphocyte infusion donor (not recorded which). It is not recorded whose cells these are; they may come from a transplant donor. CDR3 nucleotides: TGTGCCATCAGTGGAGGGCTGGATACGCAGTATTTT. This translates into CAISGGLDTQYF.